This T cell receptor beta chain was recorded in a study of T cell responses to AZD1222 COVID-19 vaccine. Libraries were prepared by immunoSEQ multiplex PCR; TCRdb keeps only in-frame clonotypes and omits some of them. This table has 100,000 to 150,000 clones, 80% to 90% appearing once. With 3 bases clipped from V and 0 bases from J, the junction kept 2 bases outside the gene matches. The CDR3 is 15 amino acids. Per the germline V gene, CDR1 is SNHLY and CDR2 is FYNNEI. Remarks on this clone: Its antigen is currently unknown.

General study points: At baseline, just five to seven AZD1222 recipients tested seropositive. Without day 14 samples, only post-peak T cell repertoires were studied.

The TCR comes from an adult in good health. This sequence joins TRBV2 and TRBJ2-1; 7 bases align to TRBD1. This specimen consisted of peripheral blood, obtained on day 0 of AZD1222 vaccination. The CDR3 protein is CASSERGPSYNEQFF. For the CDR3, the DNA is TGTGCCAGCAGTGAGAGGGGGCCCTCCTACAATGAGCAGTTCTTC. Variable domain in full (rest from reference TRBV2 and TRBJ2-1): EPEVTQTPSHQVTQMGQEVILRCVPISNHLYFYWYRQILGQKVEFLVSFYNNEISEKSEIFDDQFSVERPDGSNFTLKIRSTKLEDSAMYFCASSERGPSYNEQFFGPGTRLTVL.